The entry below gives a single T cell receptor (beta chain) sequence along with its context. Its target is not known. This record belongs to a study of shared clonotypes between healthy human individuals. Across the study: Used for every donor were three CD4 naive, three CD4 memory, two CD8 naive and one CD8 memory plate.

The protocol was immunoSEQ multiplex PCR, while the TCRdb copy is restricted to in-frame clones and leaves out a portion. The data hold approximately 1,500,000 clones, with 95% to 99% observed a single time. Study conclusions and caveats: Shared clonotypes: approximately 4.5% naive CD4, under 4% naive CD8, 2.3% memory CD4, under 0.5% memory CD8. It was the non-shared clonotypes that had lower generation probabilities than clonotypes shared by all four donors.

Germline V gives CDR1 KGHSH, CDR2 LQKENI. This CDR3 is 15 amino acids long. The ends were cut back, 2 bases at V and 6 bases at J, with 17 bases in the middle. The TCR sequence derives from a man aged 25-45 years in good health. The material sequenced was naive CD4+ T cells sorted from blood. Subset given: CD45RA+ positively selected. This chain joins TRBV18 and TRBJ2-7; D gene unclear. The CDR3 protein is CASSPERNTLGEQYF. CDR3 nucleotides: TGTGCCAGCTCACCAGAGCGAAACACTTTGGGCGAGCAGTACTTC.